Listed here are 16 T cell receptor beta chains from one sample, sequenced in a study of blood T cell repertoires in COVID-19. The assay was immunoSEQ multiplex PCR, and TCRdb's table has in-frame clones only and misses some. The data show around 180,000 clones, about 83% seen once. What was sequenced was PBMCs or T cells enriched from blood (not recorded which). The receptors originated from a woman in her twenties or thirties who had recovered from COVID-19.

The rearrangement links TRBV11-2 to TRBJ2-1, with 8 nucleotides matching TRBD1. Germline V gene sequence: CDR1 SGHAT, CDR2 FQNNGV. This CDR3 spans 12 amino acids. With 5 bases clipped from V and 8 bases from J, the junction kept 2 bases outside the gene matches. The CDR3 loop reads CASSQQGDEQFF. The CDR3 nucleotides are TGTGCCAGCAGCCAACAGGGGGATGAGCAGTTCTTC.

This sequence joins TRBV27 and TRBJ2-5; D unresolved. With 5 bases removed from V and 1 base from J, the gap between germline ends came to 8 bases. Germline assignment: CDR1 MNHEY and CDR2 SMNVEV (reference sequence). This CDR3 has 13 amino acids. CDR3 residues: CASSPRLQETQYF. The CDR3 region has the DNA TGTGCCAGCAGTCCGCGCCTCCAAGAGACCCAGTACTTC.

This clone was detected a few times. V usage is TRBV11-3 and J usage is TRBJ2-7; the match to TRBD1 covers 9 bases. Germline V gives CDR1 SGHNT, CDR2 YENEEA. CDR3 length equals 14 residues. J lost 2 bases, V lost 5 bases, and 4 bases had no gene match. For the CDR3, the DNA is TGTGCCAGCAGCCACCGGGACAGGGCCTACGAGCAGTACTTC. Translation: CASSHRDRAYEQYF.

The chain joins TRBV6-5 to TRBJ2-1; 7 bases match TRBD2. The V segment lost 3 bases and the J segment 5 bases; nucleotides outside the gene matches: 7. This CDR3 region has 15 residues. CDR1 and CDR2 (germline): MNHEY, SVGAGI. CDR3 DNA sequence: TGTGCCAGCAGTTATTCTAGCGGAGGGGACAATGAGCAGTTCTTC. Translated: CASSYSSGGDNEQFF.

This rearrangement joins TRBV3-1 (or the pseudogene TRBV3-2) to TRBJ1-2; D is undetermined. The CDR3 totals 14 residues. The germline V and J ends were trimmed by 3 bases and 4 bases, with 12 bases remaining between them. The germline CDR1 and CDR2 sequences are LGHDT and YNNKEL (reference sequence). CDR3 residues: CASSQEVGSYGYTF. CDR3 DNA sequence: TGTGCCAGCAGCCAGGAGGTTGGGAGCTATGGCTACACCTTC.

V is TRBV7-2 and J is TRBJ2-3; D uncertain. V lost 5 bases to trimming and J lost 5 bases, with 8 bases between them. The V gene's germline CDR1 is SGHTA and CDR2 FQGNSA. This CDR3 region has 12 residues. CDR3: CASSLVKDTQYF. CDR3 bases: TGTGCCAGCAGCCTCGTAAAAGATACGCAGTATTTT.

CDR3: CASSEVRGLNSNQPQHF. In nucleotides, the CDR3 is TGTGCCAGCAGTGAAGTTCGTGGGCTCAATAGCAATCAGCCCCAGCATTTT. The chain employs TRBV2 and TRBJ1-5; unclear D gene. The CDR3 extends over 17 amino acids. Trimming left V 1 base short and J 0 bases short, with 13 bases between. Germline loops: CDR1 SNHLY, CDR2 FYNNEI.

The chain recombines TRBV6-4 with TRBJ2-3; perhaps TRBD1 as D (6 bases). Germline-derived CDR1 and CDR2 are MRHNA and SNTAGT. V was pared by 3 bases and J by 1 base, with 8 bases between. This CDR3 spans 14 amino acids. CDR3 bases: TGTGCCAGCAGTGAACAGGGTGGCACAGATACGCAGTATTTT. This encodes CASSEQGGTDTQYF.

This sequence joins TRBV7-6 and TRBJ2-7; 8 nucleotides align to TRBD2. This CDR3 region has 15 residues. V dropped 5 bases and J dropped 4; count of bases not matched to a gene: 10. Germline CDR1 reads SGHVS; CDR2 reads FNYEAQ. The CDR3 reads CASSPVGLATYEQYF. CDR3 coding DNA: TGTGCCAGCAGCCCCGTAGGACTAGCTACGTACGAGCAGTACTTC.

J is TRBJ2-3 and V is TRBV2; TRBD2 is a possible D gene (5 bases). This CDR3 is built from 15 residues. Germline V CDR1 and CDR2: SNHLY, FYNNEI. V lost 7 bases, J lost 1 base, and 15 bases lay in between. CDR3 sequence: CASNPLDLGTDTQYF. CDR3 bases: TGTGCCAGCAACCCACTAGATTTGGGCACAGATACGCAGTATTTT.

The V call is TRBV27, the J call TRBJ2-5; possible D gene TRBD1, 6 bases. Per germline, CDR1 MNHEY and CDR2 SMNVEV (reference sequence). The V end lost 0 bases, the J end lost 5 bases, and 10 bases lay between the germline ends. CDR3 length equals 14 residues. In DNA form, the CDR3 reads TGTGCCAGCAGTTTATCGGACAGAAAGGAGACCCAGTACTTC. It encodes CASSLSDRKETQYF.

The V call is TRBV28, the J call TRBJ2-1, with D possibly being TRBD2 (6 bases). This CDR3 has 14 residues. Per the germline V gene, CDR1 is MDHEN and CDR2 is SYDVKM. V dropped 4 bases and J dropped 4 bases, with 11 bases sitting between them. CDR3 region: CASSSRAGYNEQFF. CDR3 bases: TGTGCCAGCAGTTCCAGGGCGGGATACAATGAGCAGTTCTTC.

The gene calls are TRBV30 and TRBJ2-1; 11 bases line up with TRBD2. CDR1 and CDR2 (germline): GTSNPN, SVGIG (reference sequence). The CDR3 runs 17 residues. V was pared by 1 base and J by 0 bases, with 5 bases of the junction left unmatched. The CDR3 bases are TGTGCCTGGAGTGGGCTGACTAGCGGGACCTCCTACAATGAGCAGTTCTTC. Its translation is CAWSGLTSGTSYNEQFF.

The V gene is TRBV21-1, the J gene TRBJ2-1; the D segment call TRBD2 is taken from the table without a DNA check. TRBV21-1 is annotated as a pseudogene. This CDR3 contains 22 residues. This CDR3 reads CAKTRKNPGLAGGTCSYNEQFF. CDR3 nucleotides: TGTGCCAAAACGCGAAAAAACCCCGGACTAGCGGGGGGTACATGCTCCTACAATGAGCAGTTCTTC.

The gene calls are TRBV5-1 and TRBJ2-7, with 7 bases aligning to TRBD1. V shed 6 bases and J 7 bases; nucleotides not matched to a gene: 16. The CDR3 contains 15 residues. Germline assignment: CDR1 SGHRS and CDR2 YFSETQ. CDR3 nucleotide sequence: TGCGCCAGCAAGGGTGTAATAGGACAGGTTGAAGAGCAGTACTTC. It encodes CASKGVIGQVEEQYF.

This clone was detected only once. This rearrangement joins TRBV23-1 to TRBJ2-7; 9 nucleotides line up with TRBD1. TRBV23-1 is reported as an ORF; its role is uncertain. The V segment lost 4 bases and the J segment 4 bases; nucleotides outside the gene matches: 20. CDR3 length: 19 residues. CDR3 nucleotide sequence: TGCGCCAGCAGTCGTTTGTATGGGGGACAGGGAGGAAAGTATTACGAGCAGTACTTC. It translates to CASSRLYGGQGGKYYEQYF.